Listed here are 28 T cell receptor beta chains from one sample, sequenced in a study of T-cell memory formation after mild COVID-19. TCRdb passed the 5' RACE reads through MiXCR, listing each CDR3 protein once. The sample includes around 390,000 distinct CDR3 sequences, 15% to 20% seen only once; the top ten take 20% to 25%. The specimen was PBMCs or a T cell subset sorted from them (not recorded which). These receptors were obtained from a man in his late teens or twenties who had mild COVID-19 (a few samples of this study predate the infection). Cell type and time point are not known.

This chain uses TRBV9 with TRBJ1-2; D uncertain. This CDR3 is built from 15 residues. Per the germline V gene, CDR1 is SGDLS and CDR2 is YYNGEE. The V and J ends lost 4 bases and 2 bases respectively, with 15 bases between them. In nucleotides, the CDR3 is TGTGCCAGCAGCAGTGGGGAACGGACCAACTATGGCTACACCTTC. Amino acids: CASSSGERTNYGYTF.

The chain uses TRBV4-3 and TRBJ2-1; weak D call: TRBD1 (7 bases). Germline CDR1 and CDR2: LGHNA and YSLEER. V lost 2 bases and J lost 7, with 15 bases in between. The CDR3 runs to 15 residues. The CDR3 DNA reads TGCGCCAGCAGCCAAAGCCAGGGGGGTGGGAATGAGCAGTTCTTC. Its translation is CASSQSQGGGNEQFF.

This clonotype was picked up a small number of times. The J gene is TRBJ2-5, the V gene TRBV12-5; D is unresolved. With 1 base removed from V and 2 bases from J, the gap between germline ends came to 14 bases. CDR1 LGHNT and CDR2 FRNRAP come from the germline V gene. The CDR3 loop spans 16 amino acids. In DNA, the CDR3 is TGTGCTAGTGGTTTGGGGTCCAGTCCACCGCAAGAGACCCAGTACTTC. It specifies CASGLGSSPPQETQYF.

This clonotype was detected only a few times. The V call is TRBV12-3 or TRBV12-4, the J call TRBJ1-2; 8 positions match TRBD1. J was trimmed by 8 bases and V by 3 bases; bases with no gene match: 5. The CDR3 sequence is 13 residues long. The DNA for the CDR3 is TGTGCCAGCAGTTTTCCAGGGGGCTGGGGCTACACCTTC. Its protein is CASSFPGGWGYTF.

This clonotype came up a few times. The chain joins TRBV7-9 to TRBJ2-4; D is ambiguous. CDR1 SEHNR and CDR2 FQNEAQ come from the germline V gene (reference sequence). This CDR3 contains 12 residues. Trimming removed 5 bases at V and 6 bases at J, with 8 bases between. Here the CDR3 reads CASSVGRNIQYF. CDR3 coding DNA: TGTGCCAGCAGCGTCGGACGAAACATTCAGTACTTC.

The chain links TRBV15 to TRBJ2-1; D possibly corresponds to TRBD1 (6 bases). Trimming cost V 1 base and J 9 bases, with 16 bases left between them. This CDR3 is 15 amino acids long. CDR1 is LNHNV and CDR2 is YYDKDF in the germline V gene (reference sequence). For the CDR3, the DNA is TGTGCCACCAGCAGAGGTAGAAACAGGGACGGTGAGCAGTTCTTC. Translation: CATSRGRNRDGEQFF. Full variable domain (missing parts from reference TRBV15 and TRBJ2-1): DAMVIQNPRYQVTQFGKPVTLSCSQTLNHNVMYWYQQKSSQAPKLLFHYYDKDFNNEADTPDNFQSRRPNTSFCFLDIRSPGLGDTAMYLCATSRGRNRDGEQFFGPGTRLTVL.

This clonotype was counted many times. The chain joins TRBV2 to TRBJ2-2; D is unresolved. Germline lookup yields CDR1 SNHLY and CDR2 FYNNEI. The germline V and J ends were trimmed by 9 bases and 6 bases, with 8 bases remaining between them. This CDR3 region has 11 residues. The CDR3 loop reads CASYFSGELFF. The CDR3 DNA sequence: TGTGCCAGTTACTTCTCCGGGGAGCTGTTTTTT.

This clonotype turned up a few times. This chain connects TRBV6-2 or TRBV6-3 to TRBJ2-7; tentative D call: TRBD2 (5 bases). The germline V gene has CDR1 MNHEY and CDR2 SVGEGT. The CDR3 covers 14 residues. The germline V and J ends were trimmed by 7 bases and 0 bases, with 13 bases remaining between them. DNA for the CDR3: TGTGCCAGCACCCGGGGTCAGAGCTCCTACGAGCAGTACTTC. This sequence encodes CASTRGQSSYEQYF.

In this sample, this clonotype turned up a few times. The chain has TRBV20-1 and TRBJ1-6; D remains unclear. CDR1 DFQATT and CDR2 SNEGSKA come from the germline V gene (reference sequence). V lost 3 bases to trimming and J lost 9 bases, with 15 bases between them. This CDR3 contains 14 residues. This CDR3 is CSASVTQRGSPLHF. The CDR3 coding sequence is TGCAGTGCTAGCGTGACCCAACGGGGTTCACCCCTCCACTTT.

This clonotype was detected only a few times. The V and J genes are TRBV6-5 and TRBJ2-7, with 7 bases identical to TRBD1. Trimming at V came to 9 bases and at J to 2 bases, leaving 13 bases not matched to a gene. The CDR3 is made up of 15 amino acids. Germline V gene data show CDR1 as MNHEY and CDR2 as SVGAGI. In DNA, the CDR3 is TGTGCCAGTAGTGACCGGGACAGATTTACCTACGAGCAGTACTTC. Amino acids: CASSDRDRFTYEQYF.

J is TRBJ1-4 and V is TRBV7-6, with unresolved D. Trimming removed 0 bases at V and 7 bases at J, with 9 bases between. Germline V gene sequence: CDR1 SGHVS, CDR2 FNYEAQ. The CDR3 runs 14 residues. In nucleotides, the CDR3 is TGTGCCAGCAGCTTAGCTTGGGTTGGTGAAAAACTGTTTTTT. This sequence encodes CASSLAWVGEKLFF.

This clonotype turned up a few times. The chain has TRBV4-2 and TRBJ2-5; D might be TRBD1 (6 bases). Germline V gene data show CDR1 as LGHNA and CDR2 as YNFKEQ. Between the trimmed V and J ends, which lost 2 bases and 5 bases, there was a span of 18 bases. The CDR3 extends over 16 amino acids. The CDR3 loop reads CASSQPGPGVQETQYF. Written as DNA, the CDR3 is TGTGCCAGCAGCCAACCGGGGCCAGGGGTCCAGGAGACCCAGTACTTC.

The V call is TRBV6-1, the J call TRBJ1-5; a weak D match, TRBD1 (6 bases). There are 14 residues in the CDR3. Trimming pared 6 bases from V and 3 bases from J, leaving 12 bases between. The germline V gene encodes CDR1 MNHNS and CDR2 SASEGT. DNA of the CDR3: TGTGCCAGCAGCTCGACAGGCCCCAATCAGCCCCAGCATTTT. It is translated as CASSSTGPNQPQHF.

Ten or more counts support this clonotype. The chain combines TRBV7-3 with TRBJ1-3; D gene unclear. From germline, CDR1 is SGHTA and CDR2 FQGTGA. V gave up 11 bases and J gave up 2 bases, with 10 bases separating them. The CDR3 contains 12 residues. In DNA, the CDR3 is TGTGCCTTCTACCCGGCTGGAAACACCATATATTTT. This gives the protein CAFYPAGNTIYF.

A few counts support this clonotype. This chain uses TRBV6-2 or TRBV6-3 with TRBJ2-1; TRBD2 matches 10 bases. Germline CDR1 reads MNHEY; CDR2 reads SVGEGT. V trimming: 6 bases; J trimming: 7 bases; junction bases outside the gene matches: 9. The CDR3 extends over 15 amino acids. CDR3 amino acids: CASSLLAGAENEQFF. The CDR3, as DNA: TGTGCCAGCAGCCTGCTAGCGGGGGCCGAAAATGAGCAGTTCTTC.

This clonotype was found a few times. The V call is TRBV10-3, the J call TRBJ2-5; no clear D. The CDR3 sequence is 11 residues long. From germline, CDR1 is ENHRY and CDR2 SYGVKD. With 5 bases removed from V and 4 bases from J, the gap between germline ends came to 5 bases. As DNA, the CDR3 is TGTGCCATCAGTTGGCGAGAGACCCAGTACTTC. Translating it yields CAISWRETQYF.

This clonotype was counted between two and nine times. The chain is built from TRBV2 and TRBJ1-5, with D perhaps matching TRBD1 (5 bases). Germline V CDR1 and CDR2: SNHLY, FYNNEI. The CDR3 has 16 residues. Trimming left V 8 bases short and J 1 base short, with 18 bases between. This CDR3 is CASLLEVRGSNQPQHF. CDR3 in DNA: TGTGCCAGCCTCTTAGAAGTAAGGGGCAGCAATCAGCCCCAGCATTTT.

This clonotype was recorded a few times. The chain carries TRBV5-5 and TRBJ1-2; D gene ambiguous. The CDR3 totals 14 residues. Germline assignment: CDR1 SGHKS and CDR2 YYEKEE (reference sequence). Trimming took 1 base from V and 0 from J, leaving 7 bases between them. CDR3 sequence reads: CASSLQAANYGYTF. CDR3 nucleotide sequence: TGTGCCAGCAGCTTGCAGGCCGCTAACTATGGCTACACCTTC.

This clonotype was observed a handful of times. The chain employs TRBV6-4 and TRBJ2-3; 9 bases are a match to TRBD1. The CDR3 loop spans 14 amino acids. Germline V gene sequence: CDR1 MRHNA, CDR2 SNTAGT. The V and J ends lost 3 bases and 5 bases, in that order; junction bases with no gene match: 3. CDR3 loop: CASSEQGAGDTQYF. CDR3 DNA sequence: TGTGCCAGCAGTGAACAGGGGGCGGGAGATACGCAGTATTTT.

The chain links TRBV6-6 to TRBJ1-5; D is ambiguous. The CDR3 sequence is 14 residues long. V was shortened by 0 bases and J by 4 bases, with 7 bases between the two germline ends. Germline V CDR1 and CDR2: MNHNY, SVGAGI (reference sequence). This chain's CDR3 is CASSYSRVNQPQHF. The CDR3, as DNA: TGTGCCAGCAGTTACTCGAGGGTAAATCAGCCCCAGCATTTT.

The CDR3 loop reads CASSFWLAGGTHTGELFF. The CDR3 DNA sequence: TGTGCCAGCAGTTTTTGGCTAGCGGGGGGGACGCACACCGGGGAGCTGTTTTTT. The genes are TRBV12-3 or TRBV12-4 and TRBJ2-2; 12 nucleotides match TRBD2. Trimming at V came to 3 bases and at J to 3 bases, leaving 8 bases not matched to a gene. CDR3 size: 18 residues.

The table lists this clonotype with a few counts. This rearrangement joins TRBV29-1 to TRBJ2-7; 12 nucleotides line up with TRBD1. In germline, CDR1 is SQVTM, CDR2 ANQGSEA. V trimming: 7 bases; J trimming: 6 bases; junction bases outside the gene matches: 13. This CDR3 region has 15 residues. CDR3 DNA sequence: TGCAGCGCCCGGGACAGGGGGCAAAGAGCCGGCGAGCAGTACTTC. The encoded protein is CSARDRGQRAGEQYF.

In its sample, this clonotype was seen many times. This sequence joins TRBV20-1 and TRBJ2-7, with TRBD2 matching 11 bases. This CDR3 comprises 16 residues. CDR1 is DFQATT and CDR2 is SNEGSKA in the germline V gene (reference sequence). J was trimmed by 2 bases and V by 3 bases; bases with no gene match: 9. The CDR3 reads CSASESNSGGAYEQYV. The CDR3 DNA reads TGCAGTGCTAGCGAGTCTAATAGCGGGGGGGCCTACGAGCAGTACGTC.

The chain carries TRBV28 and TRBJ2-7, with a weak D call TRBD1 (6 bases). With 6 bases removed from V and 7 bases from J, the gap between germline ends came to 19 bases. CDR1 and CDR2 from the germline V gene are MDHEN and SYDVKM. The CDR3 is made up of 14 amino acids. As DNA, the CDR3 is TGTGCCAGCAGCCCACTGGCAGGGGCAGGGGAGCAGTACGTC. Amino acid sequence: CASSPLAGAGEQYV.

The chain is built from TRBV7-2 and TRBJ2-1; 11 bases agree with TRBD2. Germline trimming cut 6 bases from V and 16 bases from J; bases unmatched to any gene: 8. The CDR3 covers 12 residues. The V gene's germline CDR1 is SGHTA and CDR2 FQGNSA. CDR3 region: CASSRSGGAIFF. The DNA of the CDR3 is TGTGCCAGCAGTCGTAGCGGGGGGGCAATCTTCTTC.

This clonotype was seen repeatedly, ten times or more. V is TRBV18 and J is TRBJ2-3; D is unclear. V lost 0 bases and J 1 base, leaving 5 bases between the germline ends. The CDR3 contains 14 residues. CDR1 is KGHSH, CDR2 LQKENI, per germline. CDR3 in amino acids: CASSPPVRTDTQYF. The CDR3 nucleotides read TGTGCCAGCTCACCACCGGTCCGCACAGATACGCAGTATTTT.

This clonotype was seen more than once but under ten times. The chain links TRBV5-1 to TRBJ1-1; D is unclear. The CDR3 spans 14 residues. Germline CDR1 reads SGHRS; CDR2 reads YFSETQ. The V and J ends lost 4 bases and 3 bases respectively, with 13 bases between them. This CDR3 is CASSMGGLDTEAFF. For the CDR3, the DNA is TGCGCCAGCAGCATGGGAGGTTTGGACACTGAAGCTTTCTTT.

V is TRBV23-1 and J is TRBJ2-4; TRBD1 is a possible D gene (6 bases). TRBV23-1 qualifies as an ORF whose function is uncertain. This CDR3 is built from 16 residues. The V gene lost 0 bases and the J gene lost 8 bases, with 17 bases spanning the gap. CDR3 loop: CASSQSHRARGDIQYF. The DNA of the CDR3 is TGCGCCAGCAGTCAATCGCATCGGGCCAGGGGTGACATTCAGTACTTC.